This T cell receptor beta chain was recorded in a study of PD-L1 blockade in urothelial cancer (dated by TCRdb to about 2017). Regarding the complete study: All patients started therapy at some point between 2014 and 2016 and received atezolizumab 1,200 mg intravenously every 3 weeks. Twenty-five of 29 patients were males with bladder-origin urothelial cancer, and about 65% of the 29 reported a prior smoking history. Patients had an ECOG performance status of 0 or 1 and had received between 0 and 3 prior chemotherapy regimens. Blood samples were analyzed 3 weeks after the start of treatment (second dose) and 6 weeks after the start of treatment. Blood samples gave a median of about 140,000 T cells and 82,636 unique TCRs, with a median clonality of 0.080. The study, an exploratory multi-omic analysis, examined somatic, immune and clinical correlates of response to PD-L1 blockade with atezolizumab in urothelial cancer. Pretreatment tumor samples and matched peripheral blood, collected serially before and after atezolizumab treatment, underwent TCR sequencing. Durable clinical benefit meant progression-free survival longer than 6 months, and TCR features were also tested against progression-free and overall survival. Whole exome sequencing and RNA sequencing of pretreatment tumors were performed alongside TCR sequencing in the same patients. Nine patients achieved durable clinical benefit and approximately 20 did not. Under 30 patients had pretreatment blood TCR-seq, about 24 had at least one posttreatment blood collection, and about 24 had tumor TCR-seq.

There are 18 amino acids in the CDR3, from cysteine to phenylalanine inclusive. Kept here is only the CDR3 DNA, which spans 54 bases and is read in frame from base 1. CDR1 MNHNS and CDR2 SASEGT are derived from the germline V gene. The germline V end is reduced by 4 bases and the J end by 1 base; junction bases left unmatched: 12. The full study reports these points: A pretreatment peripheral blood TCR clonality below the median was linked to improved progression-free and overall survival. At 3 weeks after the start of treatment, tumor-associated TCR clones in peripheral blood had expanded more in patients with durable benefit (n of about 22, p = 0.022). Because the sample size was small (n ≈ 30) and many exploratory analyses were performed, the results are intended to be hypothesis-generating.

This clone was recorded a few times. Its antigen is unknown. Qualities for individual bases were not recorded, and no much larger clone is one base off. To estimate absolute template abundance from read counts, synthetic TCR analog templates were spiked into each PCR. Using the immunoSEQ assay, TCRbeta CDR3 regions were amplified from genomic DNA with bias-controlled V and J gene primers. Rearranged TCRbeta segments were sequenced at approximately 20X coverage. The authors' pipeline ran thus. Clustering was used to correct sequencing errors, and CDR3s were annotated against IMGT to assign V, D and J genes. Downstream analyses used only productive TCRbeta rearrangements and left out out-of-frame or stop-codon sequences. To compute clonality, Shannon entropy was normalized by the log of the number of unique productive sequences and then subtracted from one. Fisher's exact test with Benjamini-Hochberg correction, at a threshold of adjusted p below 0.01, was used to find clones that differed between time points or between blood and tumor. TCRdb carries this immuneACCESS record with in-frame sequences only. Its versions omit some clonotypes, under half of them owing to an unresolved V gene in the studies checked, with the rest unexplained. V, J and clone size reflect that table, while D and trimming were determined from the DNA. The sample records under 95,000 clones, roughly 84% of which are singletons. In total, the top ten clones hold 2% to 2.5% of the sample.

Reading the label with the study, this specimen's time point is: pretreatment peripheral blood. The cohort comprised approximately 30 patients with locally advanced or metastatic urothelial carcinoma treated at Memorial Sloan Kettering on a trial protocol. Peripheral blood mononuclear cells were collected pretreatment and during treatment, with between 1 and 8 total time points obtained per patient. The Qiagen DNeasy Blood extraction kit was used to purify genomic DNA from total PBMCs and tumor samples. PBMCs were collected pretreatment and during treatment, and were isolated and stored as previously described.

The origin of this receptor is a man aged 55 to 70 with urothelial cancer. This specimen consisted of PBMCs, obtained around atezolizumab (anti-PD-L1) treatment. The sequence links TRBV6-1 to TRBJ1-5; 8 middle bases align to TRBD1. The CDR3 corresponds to CASSADRASGVSNQPQHF. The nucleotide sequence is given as TGTGCCAGCAGTGCGGACAGGGCCTCTGGGGTAAGCAATCAGCCCCAGCATTTT.